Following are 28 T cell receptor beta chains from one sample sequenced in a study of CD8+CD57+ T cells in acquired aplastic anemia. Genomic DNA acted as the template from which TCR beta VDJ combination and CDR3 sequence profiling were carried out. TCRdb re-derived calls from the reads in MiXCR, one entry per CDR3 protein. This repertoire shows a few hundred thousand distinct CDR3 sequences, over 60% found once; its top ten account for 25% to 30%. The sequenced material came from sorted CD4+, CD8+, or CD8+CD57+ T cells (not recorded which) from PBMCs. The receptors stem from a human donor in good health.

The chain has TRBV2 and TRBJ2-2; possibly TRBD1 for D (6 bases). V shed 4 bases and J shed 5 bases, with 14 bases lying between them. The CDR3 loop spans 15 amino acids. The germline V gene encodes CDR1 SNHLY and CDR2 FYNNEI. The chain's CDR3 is CASSAGTRRTGELFF. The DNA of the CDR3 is TGTGCCAGCAGTGCCGGGACACGTAGGACCGGGGAGCTGTTTTTT.

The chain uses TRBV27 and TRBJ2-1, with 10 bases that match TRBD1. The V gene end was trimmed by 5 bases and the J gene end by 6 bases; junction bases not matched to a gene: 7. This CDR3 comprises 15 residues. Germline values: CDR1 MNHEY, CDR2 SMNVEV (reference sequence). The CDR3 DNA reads TGTGCCAGCAGTCCCGGGACAGGGGCTTTCAATGAGCAGTTCTTC. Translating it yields CASSPGTGAFNEQFF.

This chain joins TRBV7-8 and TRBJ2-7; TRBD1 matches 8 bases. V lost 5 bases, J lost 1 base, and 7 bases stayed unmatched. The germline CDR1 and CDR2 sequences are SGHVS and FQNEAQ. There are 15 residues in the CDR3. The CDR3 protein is CASSGTGGSSYEQYF. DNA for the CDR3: TGTGCCAGCAGCGGAACAGGGGGTTCGTCCTACGAGCAGTACTTC.

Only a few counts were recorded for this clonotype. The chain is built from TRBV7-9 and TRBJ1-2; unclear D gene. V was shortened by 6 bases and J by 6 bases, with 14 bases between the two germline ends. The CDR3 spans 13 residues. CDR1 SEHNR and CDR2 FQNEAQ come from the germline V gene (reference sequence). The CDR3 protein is CASSFWRENGYTF. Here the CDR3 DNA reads TGTGCCAGCAGTTTTTGGAGAGAGAATGGCTACACCTTC. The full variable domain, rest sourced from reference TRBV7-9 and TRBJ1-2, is DTGVSQNPRHKITKRGQNVTFRCDPISEHNRLYWYRQTLGQGPEFLTYFQNEAQLEKSRLLSDRFSAERPKGSFSTLEIQRTEQGDSAMYLCASSFWRENGYTFGSGTRLTVV.

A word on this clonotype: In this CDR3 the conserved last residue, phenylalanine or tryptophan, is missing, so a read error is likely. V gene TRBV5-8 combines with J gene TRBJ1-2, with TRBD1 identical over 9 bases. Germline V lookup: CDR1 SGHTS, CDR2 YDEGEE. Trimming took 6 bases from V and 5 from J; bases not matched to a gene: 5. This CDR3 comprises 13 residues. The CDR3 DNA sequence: TGTGCCAGCACCACAGGGGGCGGATATGGCTACACCCCC. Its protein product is CASTTGGGYGYTP.

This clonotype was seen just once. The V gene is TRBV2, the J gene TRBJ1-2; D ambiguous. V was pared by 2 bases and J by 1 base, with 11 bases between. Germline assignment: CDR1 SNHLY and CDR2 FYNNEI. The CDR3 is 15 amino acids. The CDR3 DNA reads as TGTGCCAGCAGTGAATCTCCAGCGATTAACTATGGCTACACCTTC. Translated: CASSESPAINYGYTF.

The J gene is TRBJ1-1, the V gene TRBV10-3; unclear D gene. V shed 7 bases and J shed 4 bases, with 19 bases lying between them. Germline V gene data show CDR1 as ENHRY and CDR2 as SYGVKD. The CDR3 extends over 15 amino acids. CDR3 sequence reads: CAITPRVSVGTEAFF. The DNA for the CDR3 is TGTGCCATCACCCCAAGGGTGTCTGTTGGCACTGAAGCTTTCTTT.

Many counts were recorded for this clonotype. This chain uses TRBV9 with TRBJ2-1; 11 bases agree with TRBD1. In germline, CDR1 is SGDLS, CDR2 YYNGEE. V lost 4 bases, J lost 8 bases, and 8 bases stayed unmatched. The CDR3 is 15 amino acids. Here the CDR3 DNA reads TGTGCCAGCAGCTCCCCGGACAGGGGGCTGGATGAGCAGTTCTTC. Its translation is CASSSPDRGLDEQFF.

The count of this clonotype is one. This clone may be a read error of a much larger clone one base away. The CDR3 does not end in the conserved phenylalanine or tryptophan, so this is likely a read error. CDR3: CASSQDLHYEQFL. The DNA for the CDR3 is TGCGCCAGCAGCCAAGATCTGCACTATGAGCAGTTCTTA. The chain joins TRBV4-3 to TRBJ2-1; unclear D gene. Trimming shortened V by 0 bases and J by 8 bases, and 8 bases separated the two germline ends. The CDR3 is 13 amino acids. Germline-derived CDR1 and CDR2 are LGHNA and YSLEER.

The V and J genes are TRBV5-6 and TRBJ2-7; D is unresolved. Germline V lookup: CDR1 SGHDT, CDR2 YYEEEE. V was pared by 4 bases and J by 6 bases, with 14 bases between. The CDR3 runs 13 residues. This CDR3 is CASSPGHPSEQYF. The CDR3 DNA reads TGTGCCAGCAGCCCCGGCCACCCTTCCGAGCAGTACTTC.

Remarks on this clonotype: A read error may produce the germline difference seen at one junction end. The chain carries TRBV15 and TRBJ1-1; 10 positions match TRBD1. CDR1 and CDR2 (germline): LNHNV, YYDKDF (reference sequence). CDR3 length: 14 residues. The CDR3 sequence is CATSEGQGSTGAFF. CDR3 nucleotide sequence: TGTGCCACCAGCGAGGGACAGGGGAGCACTGGAGCTTTCTTT.

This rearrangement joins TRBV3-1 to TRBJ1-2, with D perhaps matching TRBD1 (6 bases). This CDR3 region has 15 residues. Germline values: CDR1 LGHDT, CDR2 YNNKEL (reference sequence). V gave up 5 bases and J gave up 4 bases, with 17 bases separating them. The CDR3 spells CASSSIGGGSYGYTF. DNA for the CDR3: TGTGCCAGCAGCTCGATAGGGGGGGGGAGCTATGGCTACACCTTC. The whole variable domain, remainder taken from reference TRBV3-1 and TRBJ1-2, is DTAVSQTPKYLVTQMGNDKSIKCEQNLGHDTMYWYKQDSKKFLKIMFSYNNKELIINETVPNRFSPKSPDKAHLNLHINSLELGDSAVYFCASSSIGGGSYGYTFGSGTRLTVV.

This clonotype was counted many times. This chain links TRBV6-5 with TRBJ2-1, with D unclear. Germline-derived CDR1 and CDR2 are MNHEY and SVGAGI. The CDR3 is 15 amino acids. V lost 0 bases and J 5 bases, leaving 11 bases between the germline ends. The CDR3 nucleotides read TGTGCCAGCAGTTACTCCTCGCCTTTCAACAATGAGCAGTTCTTC. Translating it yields CASSYSSPFNNEQFF.

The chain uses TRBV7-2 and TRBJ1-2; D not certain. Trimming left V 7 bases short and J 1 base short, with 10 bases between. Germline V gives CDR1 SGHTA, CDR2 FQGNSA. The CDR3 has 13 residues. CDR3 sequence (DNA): TGTGCCAGCACAACGTCCTTTAACTATGGCTACACCTTC. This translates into CASTTSFNYGYTF.

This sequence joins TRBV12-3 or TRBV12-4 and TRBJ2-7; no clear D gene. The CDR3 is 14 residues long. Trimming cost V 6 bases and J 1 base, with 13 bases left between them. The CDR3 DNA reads TGTGCCAGCAGATTGAGACCGGAATCCTACGAGCAGTACTTC. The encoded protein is CASRLRPESYEQYF.

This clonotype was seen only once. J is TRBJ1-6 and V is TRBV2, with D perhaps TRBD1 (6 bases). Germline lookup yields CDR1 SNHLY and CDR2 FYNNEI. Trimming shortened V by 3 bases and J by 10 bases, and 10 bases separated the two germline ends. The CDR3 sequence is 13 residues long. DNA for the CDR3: TGTGCCAGCAGTGATACAGGGTCGTCACCCCTCCACTTT. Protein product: CASSDTGSSPLHF.

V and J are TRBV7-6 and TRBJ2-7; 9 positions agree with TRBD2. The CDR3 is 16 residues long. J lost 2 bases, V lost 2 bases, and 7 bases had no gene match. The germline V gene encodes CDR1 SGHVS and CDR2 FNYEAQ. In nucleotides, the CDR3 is TGTGCCAGCAGCTTACTAGCGGGATGGGAGACCTACGAGCAGTACTTC. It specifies CASSLLAGWETYEQYF.

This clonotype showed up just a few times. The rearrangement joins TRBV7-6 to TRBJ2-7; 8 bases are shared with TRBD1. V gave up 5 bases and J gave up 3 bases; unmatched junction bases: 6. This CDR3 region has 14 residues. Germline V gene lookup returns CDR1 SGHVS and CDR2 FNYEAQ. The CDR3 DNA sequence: TGTGCCAGCAGCATACAGGGGGGAGTCTACGAGCAGTACTTC. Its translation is CASSIQGGVYEQYF.

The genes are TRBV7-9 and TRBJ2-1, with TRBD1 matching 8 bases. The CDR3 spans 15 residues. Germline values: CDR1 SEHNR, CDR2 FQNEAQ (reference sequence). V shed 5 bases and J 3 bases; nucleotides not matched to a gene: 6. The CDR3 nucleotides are TGTGCCAGCAGCAGGACAGGGTCGGTCTACAATGAGCAGTTCTTC. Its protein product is CASSRTGSVYNEQFF.

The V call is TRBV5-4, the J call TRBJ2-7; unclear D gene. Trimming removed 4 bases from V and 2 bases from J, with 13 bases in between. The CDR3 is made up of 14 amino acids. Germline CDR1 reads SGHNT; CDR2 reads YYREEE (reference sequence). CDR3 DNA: TGTGCCAGCAGCCCTACAGCTGCCACCTACGAGCAGTACTTC. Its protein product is CASSPTAATYEQYF.

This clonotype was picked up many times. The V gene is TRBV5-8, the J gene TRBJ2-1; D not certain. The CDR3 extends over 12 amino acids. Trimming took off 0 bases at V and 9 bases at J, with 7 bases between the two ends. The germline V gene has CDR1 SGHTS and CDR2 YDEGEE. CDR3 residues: CASSLGLGEQFF. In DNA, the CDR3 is TGTGCCAGCAGCTTGGGTCTGGGTGAGCAGTTCTTC.

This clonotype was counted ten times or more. The CDR3 loop is CASSVSGGASGELFF. As DNA, the CDR3 is TGTGCCAGCAGCGTAAGCGGGGGGGCCTCCGGGGAGCTGTTTTTT. The J gene is TRBJ2-2, the V gene TRBV9, with 10 positions matching TRBD2. V lost 1 base, J lost 6 bases, and 3 bases stayed unmatched. Germline CDR1 is SGDLS and CDR2 is YYNGEE. The CDR3 totals 15 residues.

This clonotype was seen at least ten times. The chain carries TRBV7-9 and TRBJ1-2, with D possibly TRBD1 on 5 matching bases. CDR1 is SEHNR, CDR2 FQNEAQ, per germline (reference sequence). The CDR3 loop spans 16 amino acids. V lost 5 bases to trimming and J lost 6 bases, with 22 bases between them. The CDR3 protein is CASSAEGTATTDGYTF. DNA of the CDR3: TGTGCCAGCAGCGCAGAAGGGACTGCTACGACCGATGGCTACACCTTC. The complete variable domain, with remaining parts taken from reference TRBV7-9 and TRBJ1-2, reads DTGVSQNPRHKITKRGQNVTFRCDPISEHNRLYWYRQTLGQGPEFLTYFQNEAQLEKSRLLSDRFSAERPKGSFSTLEIQRTEQGDSAMYLCASSAEGTATTDGYTFGSGTRLTVV.

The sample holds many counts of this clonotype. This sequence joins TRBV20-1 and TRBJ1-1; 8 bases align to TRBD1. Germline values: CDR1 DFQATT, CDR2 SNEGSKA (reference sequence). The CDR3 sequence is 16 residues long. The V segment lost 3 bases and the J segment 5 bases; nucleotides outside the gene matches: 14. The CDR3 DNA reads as TGCAGTGCTAGGTTTGGTCAGGGGGCCGTCCTGACTGAAGCTTTCTTT. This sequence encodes CSARFGQGAVLTEAFF.

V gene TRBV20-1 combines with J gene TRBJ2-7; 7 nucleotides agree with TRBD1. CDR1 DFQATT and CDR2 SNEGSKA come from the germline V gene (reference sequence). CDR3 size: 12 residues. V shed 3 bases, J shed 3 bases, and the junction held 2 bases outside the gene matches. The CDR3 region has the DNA TGCAGTGCTAGTAGGGGGCTCTACGAGCAGTACTTC. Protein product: CSASRGLYEQYF.

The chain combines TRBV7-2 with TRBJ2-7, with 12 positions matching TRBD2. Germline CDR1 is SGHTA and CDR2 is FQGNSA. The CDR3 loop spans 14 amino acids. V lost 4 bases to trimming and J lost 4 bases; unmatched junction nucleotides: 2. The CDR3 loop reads CASSSSGGAYEQYF. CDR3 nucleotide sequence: TGTGCCAGCAGCTCTAGCGGGGGGGCTTACGAGCAGTACTTC. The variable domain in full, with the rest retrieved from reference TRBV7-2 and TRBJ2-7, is GAGVSQSPSNKVTEKGKDVELRCDPISGHTALYWYRQSLGQGLEFLIYFQGNSAPDKSGLPSDRFSAERTGGSVSTLTIQRTQQEDSAVYLCASSSSGGAYEQYFGPGTRLTVT.

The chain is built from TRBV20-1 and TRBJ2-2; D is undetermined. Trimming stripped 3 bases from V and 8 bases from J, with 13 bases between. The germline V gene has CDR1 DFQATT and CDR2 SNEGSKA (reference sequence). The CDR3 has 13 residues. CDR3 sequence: CSARPMASGELFF. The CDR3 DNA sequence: TGCAGTGCTAGGCCCATGGCGTCGGGGGAGCTGTTTTTT.

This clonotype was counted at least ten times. The CDR3 protein is CASSSRDIAYEQYF. As DNA, the CDR3 is TGTGCCAGCAGCTCCCGGGACATCGCCTACGAGCAGTACTTC. The chain has TRBV5-6 and TRBJ2-7; weak D call: TRBD1 (6 bases). This CDR3 is 14 amino acids long. Germline V gene data show CDR1 as SGHDT and CDR2 as YYEEEE. Trimming left V 3 bases short and J 2 bases short, with 12 bases between.